The clone carrying this T cell receptor (beta chain) occurred many times. PCR was performed a second time for about 7 to 12 cycles using a sample-barcoded 5' primer and a J-beta primer mix. MiXCR was run by TCRdb on the 5' RACE reads, yielding one entry per CDR3 protein. The table records roughly 2 million distinct CDR3 sequences, just under 50% of them present only once. The sample originates from a study of blood T cells in healthy people across ages. V lost 5 bases, J lost 1 base, and 3 bases lay in between. Per the germline V gene, CDR1 is SQVTM and CDR2 is ANQGSEA. This CDR3 has 10 residues. Sample: blood. The sequence was collected from a middle-aged woman in good health. The rearrangement joins TRBV29-1 to TRBJ2-7, with unresolved D. The CDR3 coding sequence is TGCAGCGTTCAATCCTACGAGCAGTACTTC. It codes for CSVQSYEQYF.